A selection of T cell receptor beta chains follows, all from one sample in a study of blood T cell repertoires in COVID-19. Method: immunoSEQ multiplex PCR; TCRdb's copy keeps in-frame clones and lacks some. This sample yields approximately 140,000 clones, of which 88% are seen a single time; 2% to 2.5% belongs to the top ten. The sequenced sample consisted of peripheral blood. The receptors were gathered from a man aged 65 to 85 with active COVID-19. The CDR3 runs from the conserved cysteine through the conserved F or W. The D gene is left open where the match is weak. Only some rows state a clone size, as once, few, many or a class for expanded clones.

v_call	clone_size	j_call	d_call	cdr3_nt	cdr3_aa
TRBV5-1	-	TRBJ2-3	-	TGCGCCAGCAGAAGGGGCACTTTCACAGATACGCAGTATTTT	CASRRGTFTDTQYF
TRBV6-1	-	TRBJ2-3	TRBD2	TGTGCCAGCAGTGAAGTGTTCCTGGGGACTAGCGGGAGGAATACGCAGTATTTT	CASSEVFLGTSGRNTQYF
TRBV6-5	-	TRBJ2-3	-	TGTGCCAGCAGTCTATCTCTGAGCACAGATACGCAGTATTTT	CASSLSLSTDTQYF
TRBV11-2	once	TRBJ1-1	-	TGTGCCAGCAGCTTCTGGGGGGGTAGAGCTATCACTGAAGCTTTCTTT	CASSFWGGRAITEAFF
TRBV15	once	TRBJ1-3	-	TGTGCCACCAGCACATCGGGGATCTCTGGAAACACCATATATTTT	CATSTSGISGNTIYF
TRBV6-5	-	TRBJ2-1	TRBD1	TGTGCCAGCAGTTACCAAGGGACAGGGCGCACCGATGAGCAGTTCTTC	CASSYQGTGRTDEQFF
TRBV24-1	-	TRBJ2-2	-	TGTGCCACCAGTGATTGGGGCAGACGAGACACCGGGGAGCTGTTTTTT	CATSDWGRRDTGELFF
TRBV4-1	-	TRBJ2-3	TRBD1	TGCGCCAGCAGCGCCCGACAGGGGATAACAGATACGCAGTATTTT	CASSARQGITDTQYF
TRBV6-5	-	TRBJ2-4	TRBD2	TGTGCCAGCAGTCTAGCGGGAGGAAACATTCAGTACTTC	CASSLAGGNIQYF
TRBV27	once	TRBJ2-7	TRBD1	TGTGCCAGCTCCCCCTACGGACAGGGGGCGGGATACGAGCAGTACTTC	CASSPYGQGAGYEQYF
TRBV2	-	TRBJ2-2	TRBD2	TGTGCCAGCAGTGTGGGAACTAGCGGGAGAATGGGCGGGGAGCTGTTTTTT	CASSVGTSGRMGGELFF
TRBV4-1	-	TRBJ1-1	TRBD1	TGCGCCAGCAGCCAAGATCGACAGGGCTTAACTGAAGCTTTCTTT	CASSQDRQGLTEAFF
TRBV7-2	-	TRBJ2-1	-	TGTGCCAGCAGCTTAGACAGGGTACCCTACAATGAGCAGTTCTTC	CASSLDRVPYNEQFF
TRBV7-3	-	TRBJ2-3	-	TGTGCCAGCAGCTTAAGTCTTCGGGAGACAGATACGCAGTATTTT	CASSLSLRETDTQYF
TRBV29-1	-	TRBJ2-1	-	TGCAGCGCTCCCGGCTTCGCGGGAAGGATTGAGCAGTTCTTC	CSAPGFAGRIEQFF
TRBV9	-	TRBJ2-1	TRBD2	TGTGCCAGCAGCGTAGGAGGTCTAGCGGATTACAATGAGCAGTTCTTC	CASSVGGLADYNEQFF
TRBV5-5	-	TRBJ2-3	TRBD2	TGTGCCAGCAAGGCCCCAGCGGGAGTTGGCACAGATACGCAGTATTTT	CASKAPAGVGTDTQYF
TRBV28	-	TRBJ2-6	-	TGTGCCAGCGCCTCCGTGGCGCAGGTAGGGGCCAACGTCCTGACTTTC	CASASVAQVGANVLTF
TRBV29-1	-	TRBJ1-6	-	TGCAGCGTTGCACAGGGCAATTCACCCCTCCACTTT	CSVAQGNSPLHF
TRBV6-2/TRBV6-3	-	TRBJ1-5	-	TGTGCCAGCAGTTACTCGAGAACAGGAGTGGATAGCAATCAGCCCCAGCATTTT	CASSYSRTGVDSNQPQHF
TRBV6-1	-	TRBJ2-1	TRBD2	TGTGCCAGCAGTGAGGGACTAGCGGGACCGTACTACAATGAGCAGTTCTTC	CASSEGLAGPYYNEQFF
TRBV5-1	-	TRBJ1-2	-	TGCGCCAGCAGCTCGGAGGGCAGTACTAGCAATGGCTACACCTTC	CASSSEGSTSNGYTF
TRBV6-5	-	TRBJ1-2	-	TGTGCCAGCACCTGGACAGTTTCGAACTATGGCTACACCTTC	CASTWTVSNYGYTF
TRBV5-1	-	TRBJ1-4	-	TGCGCCAGCAGCTTGGAACAGCTTAATGAAAAACTGTTTTTT	CASSLEQLNEKLFF
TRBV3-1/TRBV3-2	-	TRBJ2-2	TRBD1	TGTGCCAGCAGCCAACCCGGGACAGGGAACACCGGGGAGCTGTTTTTT	CASSQPGTGNTGELFF
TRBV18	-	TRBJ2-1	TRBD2	TGTGCCAGCTCACCACCGAGCGGGAGGGCCTACAATGAGCAGTTCTTC	CASSPPSGRAYNEQFF
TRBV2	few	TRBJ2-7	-	TGTGCCAGCAGTCCCCTAGGCTACGAGCAGTACTTC	CASSPLGYEQYF
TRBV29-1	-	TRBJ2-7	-	TGCAGCGTTGCAGGGCCAGACGAGCAGTACTTC	CSVAGPDEQYF
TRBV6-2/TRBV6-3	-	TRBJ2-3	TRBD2	TGTGCCAGCAGTTACTCGAGGGCGGGAGGTGGGAGAGATACGCAGTATTTT	CASSYSRAGGGRDTQYF
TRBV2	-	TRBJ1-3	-	TGTGCCAGCAGACAGGGAGAAAACACCATATATTTT	CASRQGENTIYF
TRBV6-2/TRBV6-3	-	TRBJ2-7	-	TGTGCCAGCAGTTACGGACAGAACTCCTACGAGCAGTACTTC	CASSYGQNSYEQYF
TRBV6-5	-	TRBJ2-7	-	TGTGCCAGCAGTTATCTTCGGGCCTACGAGCAGTACTTC	CASSYLRAYEQYF
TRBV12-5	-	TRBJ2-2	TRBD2	TGTGCTAGTGGTCCGGGACTAGCCCCCGGGGAGCTGTTTTTT	CASGPGLAPGELFF
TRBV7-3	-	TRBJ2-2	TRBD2	TGTGCCAGCAGCAAAGCGGGAGACACCGGGGAGCTGTTTTTT	CASSKAGDTGELFF
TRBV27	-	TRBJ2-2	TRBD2	TGTGCCAGCAGTTCCGGACTAGCGGGTGTGGTGCTCTCGAACACCGGGGAGCTGTTTTTT	CASSSGLAGVVLSNTGELFF
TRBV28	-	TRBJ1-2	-	TGTGCCAGCAGTTTATCGGCAGGGGTCTATGGCTACACCTTC	CASSLSAGVYGYTF
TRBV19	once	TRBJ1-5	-	TGTGCCAGTAGTATCATGGGGAGCGCCCAGCCCCAGCATTTT	CASSIMGSAQPQHF
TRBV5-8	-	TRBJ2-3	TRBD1	TGTGCCAGTGGACAGGGAACCCGAGATACGCAGTATTTT	CASGQGTRDTQYF
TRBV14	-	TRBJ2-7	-	TGTGCCAGCAGCCAAGATATGAGAGAGGAGCAGTACTTC	CASSQDMREEQYF
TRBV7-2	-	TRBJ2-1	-	TGTGCCAGCAGCTTCCGAGAGCGGTCCCGGGATGAGCAGTTCTTC	CASSFRERSRDEQFF
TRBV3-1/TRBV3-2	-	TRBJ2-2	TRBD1	TGTGCCAGCAGCCAAATGGGACAGCTTAACACCGGGGAGCTGTTTTTT	CASSQMGQLNTGELFF
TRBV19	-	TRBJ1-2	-	TGTGCCAGTCAAGTCCTCACGGGGGGCTATGGCTACACCTTC	CASQVLTGGYGYTF
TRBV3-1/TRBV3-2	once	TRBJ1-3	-	TGTGCCAGCAACTCGCGGGCGGGAAACACCATATATTTT	CASNSRAGNTIYF
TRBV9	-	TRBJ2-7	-	TGTGCCAGCAGCGTAGCTACAGATCCTTCCTACGAGCAGTACTTC	CASSVATDPSYEQYF
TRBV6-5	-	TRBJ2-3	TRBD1	TGTGCCAGCAGTTACTACAGCGGGACAGGGGCAGATACGCAGTATTTT	CASSYYSGTGADTQYF
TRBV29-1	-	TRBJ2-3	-	TGCAGCGTTGATGGAAACAGAGGGAACACAGATACGCAGTATTTT	CSVDGNRGNTDTQYF
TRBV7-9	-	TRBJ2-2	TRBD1	TGTGCCAGCACCCCCCCGGACAGGGGTAACACCGGGGAGCTGTTTTTT	CASTPPDRGNTGELFF
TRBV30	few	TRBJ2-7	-	TGTGCCTGGAGTCGGACGGGGTCGGCCTACGAGCAGTACTTC	CAWSRTGSAYEQYF
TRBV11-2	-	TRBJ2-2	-	TGTGCCAGCAGCTCTGCAGGATCCGGGGAGCTGTTTTTT	CASSSAGSGELFF
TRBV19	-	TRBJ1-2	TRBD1	TGTGCCAGTAGTATTGGAAGAATCTGGGGACAGGGCGTAAACTATGGCTACACCTTC	CASSIGRIWGQGVNYGYTF
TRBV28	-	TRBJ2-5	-	TGTGCCAGCAGTAGGCAGGGCTTTCAAGAGACCCAGTACTTC	CASSRQGFQETQYF
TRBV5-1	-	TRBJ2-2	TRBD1	TGCGCCAGCAGCTTCAGGGGGCTAGCGCTTAACACCGGGGAGCTGTTTTTT	CASSFRGLALNTGELFF
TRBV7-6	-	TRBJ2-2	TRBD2	TGTGCCAGCAGCCCGAGTAGCGGGCCGAACACCGGGGAGCTGTTTTTT	CASSPSSGPNTGELFF
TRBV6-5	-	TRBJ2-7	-	TGTGCCAGCAGTTACTCGGGAGCTTCTGCTTACGAGCAGTACTTC	CASSYSGASAYEQYF
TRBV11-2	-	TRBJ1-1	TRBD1	TGTGCCAGCAGCCCAAGGACAGGGGGCACGAACACTGAAGCTTTCTTT	CASSPRTGGTNTEAFF
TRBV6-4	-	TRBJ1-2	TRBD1	TGTGCCAGCAGTGACTCCCGGACAGGGAATTTCGGCTACACCTTC	CASSDSRTGNFGYTF
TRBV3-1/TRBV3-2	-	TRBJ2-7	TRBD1	TGTGCCAGCAGCCAGTTGGGACAGTCCTACGAGCAGTACTTC	CASSQLGQSYEQYF